Presented here are 29 T cell receptor beta chains from one specimen sequenced in a study of cytomegalovirus exposure and HLA in healthy donors. PCR amplification relied on 60 Vbeta primers (plus 13 Jbeta primers). Clones were sequenced by immunoSEQ multiplex PCR, and TCRdb holds only the in-frame ones, with some missing. This sample has around 170,000 clones, with about 80% found just once. The specimen was PBMCs. Receptors originate from a woman between 40 and 50 years old in good health and CMV-seronegative.

The chain employs TRBV11-2 and TRBJ2-3; 8 bases map to TRBD1. From germline, CDR1 is SGHAT and CDR2 FQNNGV. The CDR3 totals 17 residues. With V trimmed by 1 base and J by 3 bases, 9 bases remained unmatched. The CDR3 region has the DNA TGTGCCAGCAGCTTAGCACCGACAGGGGTGGAAACAGATACGCAGTATTTT. It is translated as CASSLAPTGVETDTQYF. The complete variable domain, with remaining parts taken from reference TRBV11-2 and TRBJ2-3, reads EAGVAQSPRYKIIEKRQSVAFWCNPISGHATLYWYQQILGQGPKLLIQFQNNGVVDDSQLPKDRFSAERLKGVDSTLKIQPAKLEDSAVYLCASSLAPTGVETDTQYFGPGTRLTVL.

DNA of the CDR3: TGTGCCAGCAGCCAAGATGGCACAGGGGGCTCAGCCAAAAACATTCAGTACTTC. It specifies CASSQDGTGGSAKNIQYF. The rearrangement joins TRBV4-2 to TRBJ2-4; 9 nucleotides agree with TRBD1. V shed 0 bases and J 0 bases; nucleotides not matched to a gene: 6. This CDR3 has 18 amino acids. The germline gives CDR1 LGHNA, CDR2 YNFKEQ.

The genes are TRBV5-4 and TRBJ2-5; 7 bases are a match to TRBD1. CDR3 length: 13 amino acids. From germline, CDR1 is SGHNT and CDR2 YYREEE (reference sequence). With V trimmed by 4 bases and J by 3 bases, 3 bases remained unmatched. CDR3 sequence reads: CASSEGTEETQYF. In nucleotides, the CDR3 is TGTGCCAGCAGCGAAGGGACAGAAGAGACCCAGTACTTC.

The genes are TRBV5-4 and TRBJ1-2; tentatively, D is TRBD1 (6 bases). V was clipped by 3 bases and J by 4 bases, with 16 bases between them. This CDR3 comprises 15 residues. Germline V CDR1 and CDR2: SGHNT, YYREEE (reference sequence). DNA for the CDR3: TGTGCCAGCAGCTCGGCAGGGGCCTCTGGCTATGGCTACACCTTC. Translation: CASSSAGASGYGYTF.

Only a few counts were recorded for this clone. The V and J genes are TRBV5-4 and TRBJ1-3; perhaps TRBD1 as D (6 bases). Germline loops: CDR1 SGHNT, CDR2 YYREEE (reference sequence). This CDR3 comprises 16 residues. The V end lost 2 bases, the J end lost 0 bases, and 12 bases lay between the germline ends. CDR3 sequence reads: CASSFGQLSSGNTIYF. The CDR3 bases are TGTGCCAGCAGCTTCGGACAGCTCTCCTCTGGAAACACCATATATTTT.

The chain carries TRBV5-1 and TRBJ2-3, with TRBD2 matching 14 bases. CDR1 is SGHRS and CDR2 is YFSETQ in the germline V gene. The CDR3 is 16 amino acids. V was pared by 4 bases and J by 11 bases, with 12 bases of the junction left unmatched. The CDR3 protein is CASSHKTSGGAGGQYF. The CDR3, as DNA: TGCGCCAGCAGCCACAAGACTAGCGGGGGGGCCGGGGGGCAGTATTTT.

V usage is TRBV18 and J usage is TRBJ1-1, with 7 bases that match TRBD1. This CDR3 is built from 20 residues. Germline V CDR1 and CDR2: KGHSH, LQKENI. The J segment lost 3 bases and the V segment lost 2 bases, leaving 21 bases of the junction unmatched. The CDR3 loop reads CASSPSQGGRDPYEDTEAFF. The CDR3, as DNA: TGTGCCAGCTCACCAAGCCAAGGGGGCAGGGACCCGTACGAGGACACTGAAGCTTTCTTT.

The rearrangement joins TRBV10-3 to TRBJ2-2; tentatively, D is TRBD2 (6 bases). The CDR3 contains 18 residues. V lost 6 bases and J lost 0, with 20 bases in between. Germline CDR1 and CDR2: ENHRY and SYGVKD. The CDR3: CAIRGGGVGPPNTGELFF. The CDR3 nucleotides are TGTGCCATCAGGGGAGGCGGTGTCGGACCACCGAACACCGGGGAGCTGTTTTTT.

For the CDR3, the DNA is TGTGCCAGCAGCTTAGCGGAGGGATGGTCCTACGAGCAGTACTTC. Its translation is CASSLAEGWSYEQYF. The genes are TRBV7-3 and TRBJ2-7; possibly TRBD2 for D (6 bases). The CDR3 consists of 15 residues. V lost 2 bases to trimming and J lost 1 base, with 12 bases between them. Germline lookup yields CDR1 SGHTA and CDR2 FQGTGA.

This chain uses TRBV19 with TRBJ2-7; 11 positions agree with TRBD1. This CDR3 comprises 16 residues. V lost 4 bases and J lost 2; bases outside the gene matches: 7. The germline gives CDR1 LNHDA, CDR2 SQIVND (reference sequence). The DNA of the CDR3 is TGTGCCAGTAGTAGCCGGGGACAGGGGGGAACCTACGAGCAGTACTTC. Protein sequence: CASSSRGQGGTYEQYF.

This clone was seen only once. This rearrangement joins TRBV11-1 to TRBJ1-4; TRBD1 aligns across 10 bases. CDR3 size: 15 residues. Per germline, CDR1 SGHAT and CDR2 FQDESV (reference sequence). Unmatched junction bases numbered 8, after V lost 5 bases and J lost 8 bases. The CDR3 DNA sequence: TGTGCCAGCAGCCTGAGGACAGGGGGAGCGGAAAAACTGTTTTTT. This encodes CASSLRTGGAEKLFF. Full variable domain (missing parts from reference TRBV11-1 and TRBJ1-4): EAEVAQSPRYKITEKSQAVAFWCDPISGHATLYWYRQILGQGPELLVQFQDESVVDDSQLPKDRFSAERLKGVDSTLKIQPAELGDSAMYLCASSLRTGGAEKLFFGSGTQLSVL.

V usage is TRBV30 and J usage is TRBJ1-2, with a possible D match to TRBD1 (6 bases). Per the germline V gene, CDR1 is GTSNPN and CDR2 is SVGIG (reference sequence). Trimming removed 0 bases at V and 8 bases at J, with 10 bases between. The CDR3 is made up of 12 amino acids. CDR3 in amino acids: CAWSVYREGYTF. The CDR3 DNA is TGTGCCTGGAGTGTATACAGGGAGGGCTACACCTTC.

As to this clone: An end of the junction differs from the germline gene, which may be a read error. The sample has other DNA sequences that encode this CDR3 too. This rearrangement joins TRBV7-8 to TRBJ2-7; 9 bases agree with TRBD1. Germline CDR1 reads SGHVS; CDR2 reads FQNEAQ. CDR3 length: 14 residues. CDR3 in DNA: TGTGCCAGCAGCTTACCGGGACAGGGATCCGAGCAATACTTC. Amino acid sequence: CASSLPGQGSEQYF.

This chain joins TRBV6-6 and TRBJ2-1, with 9 positions matching TRBD1. Germline V lookup: CDR1 MNHNY, CDR2 SVGAGI (reference sequence). The junction had 7 bases not matched to a gene; V was cut back by 6 bases and J by 7 bases. The CDR3 runs 14 residues. In DNA, the CDR3 is TGTGCCAGCAGATTAACCGGGACAGGGAATGAGCAGTTCTTC. It codes for CASRLTGTGNEQFF.

The V gene is TRBV29-1, the J gene TRBJ2-1; the match to TRBD1 covers 7 bases. CDR3 length: 13 amino acids. The germline CDR1 and CDR2 sequences are SQVTM and ANQGSEA. CDR3 residues: CTCTGENYNEQFF. The DNA of the CDR3 is TGCACCTGCACAGGGGAGAATTACAATGAGCAGTTCTTC.

The CDR3 DNA reads as TGCGCCAGCAGCTTCGACGGGACTAGGGGCAATGAGCAGTTCTTC. This codes for CASSFDGTRGNEQFF. V gene TRBV5-1 combines with J gene TRBJ2-1; 8 bases are a match to TRBD2. Germline values: CDR1 SGHRS, CDR2 YFSETQ. Trimming cost V 2 bases and J 6 bases; bases outside gene matches: 7. The CDR3 is 15 residues long.

V and J are TRBV7-9 and TRBJ2-5; D might be TRBD2 (6 bases). The CDR3 has 13 residues. Looked up from germline, CDR1 is SEHNR and CDR2 is FQNEAQ (reference sequence). V lost 5 bases to trimming and J lost 5 bases, with 12 bases between them. As DNA, the CDR3 is TGTGCCAGCAGCCACCTACGGGGGGAGACCCAGTACTTC. Residues: CASSHLRGETQYF.

This sequence joins TRBV5-6 and TRBJ1-5, with 7 positions matching TRBD1. CDR3 size: 16 residues. Trimming at V came to 4 bases and at J to 6 bases, leaving 13 bases not matched to a gene. The germline gives CDR1 SGHDT, CDR2 YYEEEE. CDR3: CASSAGQGGGGQPQHF. CDR3 in DNA: TGTGCCAGCAGCGCTGGCCAGGGGGGCGGTGGTCAGCCCCAGCATTTT.

This rearrangement joins TRBV27 to TRBJ2-7, with TRBD2 matching 7 bases. This CDR3 region has 13 residues. Unmatched junction bases numbered 5, after V lost 8 bases and J lost 1 base. Per germline, CDR1 MNHEY and CDR2 SMNVEV (reference sequence). CDR3 nucleotide sequence: TGTGCCAGCGCACGGGGGGAGTCCTACGAGCAGTACTTC. Translated: CASARGESYEQYF.

The V and J genes are TRBV5-4 and TRBJ1-4; 7 nucleotides align to TRBD1. Germline V CDR1 and CDR2: SGHNT, YYREEE (reference sequence). J was trimmed by 14 bases and V by 4 bases; bases with no gene match: 11. The CDR3 is 13 residues long. This CDR3 is CASSHDRERKLFF. The CDR3 nucleotides read TGTGCCAGCAGCCATGACAGGGAACGAAAGCTGTTTTTT. Full variable domain (remainder filled in from reference TRBV5-4 and TRBJ1-4): ETGVTQSPTHLIKTRGQQVTLRCSSQSGHNTVSWYQQALGQGPQFIFQYYREEENGRGNFPPRFSGLQFPNYSSELNVNALELDDSALYLCASSHDRERKLFFGSGTQLSVL.

The V call is TRBV5-8, the J call TRBJ2-6, with 7 bases matching TRBD1. CDR1 SGHTS and CDR2 YDEGEE come from the germline V gene. V dropped 4 bases and J dropped 0; count of bases not matched to a gene: 13. The CDR3 runs 19 residues. The CDR3 DNA reads as TGTGCCAGCAGCCCTCGGACAGGAGAACCAGACTCTGGGGCCAACGTCCTGACTTTC. Protein: CASSPRTGEPDSGANVLTF.

This clone was recorded once. The gene calls are TRBV5-1 and TRBJ2-4, with D possibly being TRBD1 (6 bases). Germline V CDR1 and CDR2: SGHRS, YFSETQ. The V gene lost 3 bases and the J gene lost 8 bases, with 15 bases spanning the gap. This CDR3 spans 14 amino acids. Here the CDR3 reads CASSSPGQRDIQYF. The CDR3 nucleotides read TGCGCCAGCAGCTCACCGGGACAACGGGACATTCAGTACTTC. The full variable domain, with the rest looked up from reference TRBV5-1 and TRBJ2-4, is KAGVTQTPRYLIKTRGQQVTLSCSPISGHRSVSWYQQTPGQGLQFLFEYFSETQRNKGNFPGRFSGRQFSNSRSEMNVSTLELGDSALYLCASSSPGQRDIQYFGAGTRLSVL.

A note on this clone: One junction end disagrees with the germline gene, perhaps due to a read error. This rearrangement joins TRBV30 to TRBJ1-2, with 9 positions matching TRBD1. Germline V CDR1 and CDR2: GTSNPN, SVGIG (reference sequence). This CDR3 has 14 amino acids. This CDR3 reads CAWGVGGQGKGYTF. Written as DNA, the CDR3 is TGTGCCTGGGGTGTGGGAGGACAGGGGAAAGGCTACACCTTC.

This sequence joins TRBV1 and TRBJ1-5; TRBD1 reflects the table's D call only, with no check against the DNA. TRBV1 is recorded as a pseudogene. The CDR3 runs 19 residues. As DNA, the CDR3 is TGCACCAGCAGCCACCCCGGGACAGGGCAGGAAAGGAGCAATCAGCCCCAGCATTTT. Translation gives CTSSHPGTGQERSNQPQHF.

This chain joins TRBV25-1 and TRBJ2-1; D is unresolved. Germline CDR1 reads MGHDK; CDR2 reads SYGVNS. This CDR3 has 13 amino acids. V was cut by 4 bases and J by 4 bases, with 8 bases left in between. The CDR3 region has the DNA TGTGCCAGCAGTGTGGTAGAATACAATGAGCAGTTCTTC. It specifies CASSVVEYNEQFF.

The gene calls are TRBV5-4 and TRBJ2-7; the match to TRBD2 covers 11 bases. With 2 bases clipped from V and 3 bases from J, the junction kept 4 bases outside the gene matches. The CDR3 spans 15 residues. Per the germline V gene, CDR1 is SGHNT and CDR2 is YYREEE (reference sequence). Here the CDR3 DNA reads TGTGCCAGCAGCTTACTAGCGGGAGTATACTACGAGCAGTACTTC. It codes for CASSLLAGVYYEQYF.

V is TRBV30 and J is TRBJ1-4; TRBD1 might be the D (5 bases). V lost 5 bases, J lost 7 bases, and 17 bases lay in between. Germline CDR1 is GTSNPN and CDR2 is SVGIG (reference sequence). The CDR3 is made up of 14 amino acids. DNA for the CDR3: TGTGCCTGGGGTTCACGGCAGGGCGGTGAAAAACTGTTTTTT. It translates to CAWGSRQGGEKLFF.

V gene TRBV7-9 combines with J gene TRBJ1-6; the match to TRBD1 covers 10 bases. Looked up from germline, CDR1 is SEHNR and CDR2 is FQNEAQ (reference sequence). J gave up 11 bases and V 5 bases, and 12 bases lay outside the gene matches. The CDR3 length is 16 residues. The CDR3 sequence is CASSPRDRGTGAPLHF. CDR3 DNA sequence: TGTGCCAGCAGCCCCCGGGACAGGGGAACAGGGGCACCCCTCCACTTT.

The chain couples TRBV10-3 to TRBJ2-3; TRBD2 aligns across 10 bases. This CDR3 spans 15 amino acids. V was clipped by 11 bases and J by 1 base; unmatched bases: 9. Germline CDR1 and CDR2: ENHRY and SYGVKD. CDR3 DNA: TGTGCCTTCTCAGCGGGAGGGCAAGGCACAGATACGCAGTATTTT. Translation gives CAFSAGGQGTDTQYF.